This passage covers 21 T cell receptor beta chains from one sample sequenced in a study of T-cell memory formation after mild COVID-19. TCRdb ran MiXCR on the 5' RACE reads and lists one entry per CDR3 protein. The sample yields fewer than 350,000 distinct CDR3 sequences, more than 13% seen once. Material: PBMCs or a T cell subset sorted from them (not recorded which). All receptors derive from a man aged 18 to 29 who had mild COVID-19 (a few samples of this study predate the infection). Cell type and time point are not known.

This clonotype turned up a few times. V gene TRBV6-5 combines with J gene TRBJ2-7; D is perhaps TRBD2 (5 bases). CDR1 and CDR2 (germline): MNHEY, SVGAGI. V lost 6 bases to trimming and J lost 6 bases, with 21 bases between them. The CDR3 is 15 amino acids. This chain's CDR3 is CASSSVWGEPGEQYF. CDR3 DNA: TGTGCCAGCAGCTCCGTTTGGGGAGAGCCTGGCGAGCAGTACTTC.

CDR3 nucleotide sequence: TGCAGCGTTGTGACTTACCAGGGTTCCGGGGAGCTGTTTTTT. Its translation is CSVVTYQGSGELFF. The V call is TRBV29-1, the J call TRBJ2-2; possibly TRBD1 for D (5 bases). The CDR3 totals 14 residues. V gave up 4 bases and J gave up 6 bases, with 15 bases separating them. CDR1 and CDR2 from the germline V gene are SQVTM and ANQGSEA.

In its sample, this clonotype was seen a few times. The V gene is TRBV7-2, the J gene TRBJ1-5, with D possibly being TRBD1 (5 bases). This CDR3 spans 17 amino acids. The germline CDR1 and CDR2 sequences are SGHTA and FQGNSA. V was cut by 6 bases and J by 1 base, with 19 bases left in between. In DNA, the CDR3 is TGTGCCAGCAGTTTACGTCTGGGGCGCCGAAGCAATCAGCCCCAGCATTTT. Translation: CASSLRLGRRSNQPQHF.

The chain recombines TRBV5-1 with TRBJ1-4; 8 nucleotides align to TRBD1. Germline assignment: CDR1 SGHRS and CDR2 YFSETQ. With V trimmed by 2 bases and J by 8 bases, 8 bases remained unmatched. The CDR3 length is 15 residues. The CDR3 loop is CASSFRTGFGEKLFF. DNA of the CDR3: TGCGCCAGCAGCTTCCGGACAGGGTTCGGCGAAAAACTGTTTTTT.

This clonotype was detected only a few times. Compared with germline, one end of the junction differs, possibly owing to a read error. The rearrangement uses TRBV14 and TRBJ2-3; D unresolved. The germline gives CDR1 SGHDN, CDR2 FVKESK. The CDR3 sequence is 13 residues long. The chain's CDR3 is CTSSQGNEDTQYF. DNA of the CDR3: TGTACCAGCAGCCAAGGTAACGAAGATACGCAGTATTTT.

This chain links TRBV12-3 or TRBV12-4 with TRBJ1-2; 8 nucleotides match TRBD1. V lost 6 bases and J lost 8; bases outside the gene matches: 8. This CDR3 comprises 13 residues. CDR3 nucleotide sequence: TGTGCCAGCAGACCGGACAGGGTCGACGGCTACACCTTC. Translating it yields CASRPDRVDGYTF.

The chain combines TRBV12-3 or TRBV12-4 with TRBJ1-1; the match to TRBD1 covers 9 bases. This CDR3 has 15 residues. The junction had 6 bases not matched to a gene; V was cut back by 3 bases and J by 4 bases. The CDR3 DNA follows: TGTGCCAGCAGTTTGGGACAGGGAAGAGCCACTGAAGCTTTCTTT. This sequence encodes CASSLGQGRATEAFF.

The CDR3 DNA follows: TGTGCCAGCAGGGGACAGGGGCAGGATGGCTACACCTTC. Translation: CASRGQGQDGYTF. The J gene is TRBJ1-2, the V gene TRBV11-2; 10 bases match TRBD1. V trimming: 6 bases; J trimming: 6 bases; junction bases outside the gene matches: 4. There are 13 residues in the CDR3. In germline, CDR1 is SGHAT, CDR2 FQNNGV.

The chain combines TRBV5-1 with TRBJ2-5; D tentatively reads TRBD1 or TRBD2 (6 bases each). The germline CDR1 and CDR2 sequences are SGHRS and YFSETQ. The CDR3 sequence is 16 residues long. V lost 0 bases and J lost 5, with 17 bases in between. Here the CDR3 reads CASSLAVGGDVETQYF. Here the CDR3 DNA reads TGCGCCAGCAGCTTGGCCGTGGGGGGCGATGTGGAGACCCAGTACTTC.

To note about this clonotype: The CDR3 end shows no conserved phenylalanine or tryptophan, and so a read error is likely. This rearrangement joins TRBV10-3 to TRBJ2-5; D is possibly TRBD1 (5 bases). The CDR3 runs to 13 residues. Germline V gene lookup returns CDR1 ENHRY and CDR2 SYGVKD. The V gene lost 10 bases and the J gene lost 1 base, with 13 bases spanning the gap. For the CDR3, the DNA is TGTGCCACCCTAGGGGCACCCCAAGAGACCCAGTACTTA. Amino acid sequence: CATLGAPQETQYL.

This clonotype was seen many times. The V call is TRBV7-2, the J call TRBJ2-5; D unresolved. Germline V lookup: CDR1 SGHTA, CDR2 FQGNSA. The V end lost 5 bases, the J end lost 1 base, and 11 bases lay between the germline ends. There are 14 residues in the CDR3. The CDR3 here is CASSPWGIQETQYF. The CDR3 DNA follows: TGTGCCAGCAGCCCTTGGGGTATCCAAGAGACCCAGTACTTC. Supplemented by reference TRBV7-2 and TRBJ2-5, the full variable domain reads GAGVSQSPSNKVTEKGKDVELRCDPISGHTALYWYRQSLGQGLEFLIYFQGNSAPDKSGLPSDRFSAERTGGSVSTLTIQRTQQEDSAVYLCASSPWGIQETQYFGPGTRLLVL.

This clonotype was detected a few times. V gene TRBV6-6 combines with J gene TRBJ2-1; D might be TRBD1 (6 bases). The CDR3 covers 14 residues. Trimming left V 2 bases short and J 8 bases short, with 13 bases between. Germline V gives CDR1 MNHNY, CDR2 SVGAGI (reference sequence). The CDR3 DNA reads as TGTGCCAGCAGTTACACGTCCACAGGGCATGAGCAGTTCTTC. As protein: CASSYTSTGHEQFF.

The table lists this clonotype with a few counts. The chain recombines TRBV27 with TRBJ1-2; 7 bases agree with TRBD1. The CDR3 totals 17 residues. The V gene end was trimmed by 6 bases and the J gene end by 4 bases; junction bases not matched to a gene: 17. CDR1 is MNHEY and CDR2 is SMNVEV in the germline V gene (reference sequence). CDR3 protein: CASSRSRDSFSTYGYTF. CDR3 DNA sequence: TGTGCCAGCAGCAGAAGCCGGGACAGTTTCTCGACCTATGGCTACACCTTC.

This clonotype was picked up a small number of times. The CDR3 DNA sequence: TGTGCCAGCAGCGAGGGACGACAGGGGGCGTCGCGGCAGCCCCAGCATTTT. Residues: CASSEGRQGASRQPQHF. The chain employs TRBV7-8 and TRBJ1-5, with 10 nucleotides matching TRBD1. Germline V lookup: CDR1 SGHVS, CDR2 FQNEAQ. The trim removed 5 bases at V and 7 bases at J, leaving 14 bases unmatched. The CDR3 consists of 17 residues.

This chain joins TRBV9 and TRBJ1-1, with a weak D call TRBD1 (6 bases). Between the trimmed V and J ends, which lost 0 bases and 0 bases, there was a span of 9 bases. The CDR3 has 15 residues. Germline assignment: CDR1 SGDLS and CDR2 YYNGEE. The CDR3 DNA reads as TGTGCCAGCAGCGTAGCAGGGGCATTGAACACTGAAGCTTTCTTT. It encodes CASSVAGALNTEAFF.

A few counts support this clonotype. The chain links TRBV5-1 to TRBJ1-1; 7 bases match TRBD1. This CDR3 contains 15 residues. Germline V lookup: CDR1 SGHRS, CDR2 YFSETQ. V was pared by 4 bases and J by 3 bases, with 9 bases of the junction left unmatched. The CDR3 DNA follows: TGCGCCAGCAGCCCTGGGACAGAAACCCACACTGAAGCTTTCTTT. Protein: CASSPGTETHTEAFF.

In its sample, this clonotype was seen a few times. The genes are TRBV18 and TRBJ2-3; either TRBD1 or TRBD2 may supply D (5 bases each). Germline V gene sequence: CDR1 KGHSH, CDR2 LQKENI. The CDR3 spans 14 residues. V gave up 3 bases and J gave up 3 bases, with 10 bases separating them. The CDR3 coding sequence is TGTGCCAGCTCACCTCCAGGGAGAACAGATACGCAGTATTTT. It codes for CASSPPGRTDTQYF.

This clonotype came up a few times. The chain carries TRBV20-1 and TRBJ2-3; 9 positions match TRBD2. CDR3 length equals 14 residues. Unmatched junction bases numbered 5, after V lost 3 bases and J lost 4 bases. The germline CDR1 and CDR2 sequences are DFQATT and SNEGSKA (reference sequence). The CDR3 bases are TGCAGTGCTAGTTCAGCGGGGGGTTCAGATACGCAGTATTTT. This translates into CSASSAGGSDTQYF.

This chain uses TRBV5-4 with TRBJ2-2, with TRBD2 as a possible D gene (5 bases). CDR1 is SGHNT, CDR2 YYREEE, per germline (reference sequence). The CDR3 loop spans 13 amino acids. Trimming removed 4 bases at V and 7 bases at J, with 11 bases between. The CDR3 here is CASSPDSVGELFF. The CDR3 DNA reads TGTGCCAGCAGCCCGGACTCCGTCGGGGAGCTGTTTTTT.

The genes are TRBV20-1 and TRBJ1-1; 7 positions agree with TRBD1. The CDR3 has 14 amino acids. With 4 bases clipped from V and 2 bases from J, the junction kept 7 bases outside the gene matches. Germline lookup yields CDR1 DFQATT and CDR2 SNEGSKA (reference sequence). CDR3 in DNA: TGCAGTGCTAATAGCAGGACAGGCAACACTGAAGCTTTCTTT. Translating it yields CSANSRTGNTEAFF.

The chain employs TRBV5-5 and TRBJ1-6; unclear D gene. The CDR3 has 13 residues. V lost 3 bases, J lost 5 bases, and 6 bases lay in between. Germline V gene sequence: CDR1 SGHKS, CDR2 YYEKEE (reference sequence). The CDR3 coding sequence is TGTGCCAGCAGCTACCAGGATAATTCACCCCTCCACTTT. Translated, it gives CASSYQDNSPLHF.